These 17 T cell receptor beta chains came from one sample sequenced in a study of CD8 T cells in Susac syndrome. After extraction with the RNeasy kit, about 0.5 to 1 ug of the RNA was reverse transcribed using random hexamers. TCRdb re-called the immunoSEQ multiplex PCR reads through MiXCR, storing one row per CDR3 protein. The top ten clones hold roughly 0.15% of a sample with some 150,000 distinct CDR3 sequences, around 95% of them seen once. Specimen: CD8+ T cells from PBMCs. Receptors were obtained from a human donor with multiple sclerosis.

CDR3 in amino acids: CSARDRDQPQHF. The CDR3 coding sequence is TGCAGTGCTAGGGACAGGGACCAGCCCCAGCATTTT. The chain uses TRBV20-1 and TRBJ1-5, with 8 bases matching TRBD1. The ends lost 3 bases at V and 7 bases at J; junction bases unmatched: 2. The CDR3 is 12 residues long. Per germline, CDR1 DFQATT and CDR2 SNEGSKA (reference sequence).

This chain links TRBV29-1 with TRBJ1-1; D call uncertain. Trimming removed 4 bases from V and 5 bases from J, with 8 bases in between. Germline CDR1 and CDR2: SQVTM and ANQGSEA. This CDR3 has 11 amino acids. The CDR3 DNA reads TGCAGCGTTGGAATAGTTACTGAAGCTTTCTTT. Translation: CSVGIVTEAFF.

This clonotype was picked up one time. The chain combines TRBV7-9 with TRBJ2-7; D gene unclear. Germline values: CDR1 SEHNR, CDR2 FQNEAQ (reference sequence). This CDR3 is built from 12 residues. The V and J ends lost 6 bases and 2 bases respectively, with 8 bases between them. The CDR3 DNA is TGTGCCAGCAGAGCAGGAGCCTACGAGCAGTACTTC. Translated: CASRAGAYEQYF.

J is TRBJ1-2 and V is TRBV15; D might be TRBD1 (5 bases). This CDR3 is 17 amino acids long. Deletions cut 1 base from V and 2 bases from J, with 17 bases between. CDR1 LNHNV and CDR2 YYDKDF come from the germline V gene (reference sequence). CDR3 amino acids: CATSRGFTGSSNYGYTF. The CDR3 DNA follows: TGTGCCACCAGCAGAGGATTCACAGGATCCTCCAACTATGGCTACACCTTC.

The chain combines TRBV15 with TRBJ2-7, with TRBD1 matching over 9 bases. Germline CDR1 and CDR2: LNHNV and YYDKDF (reference sequence). After removal of 7 bases from V and 0 bases from J, the junction contained 1 base not matched to a gene. The CDR3 is 13 residues long. CDR3 sequence: CATKDRGSYEQYF. Written as DNA, the CDR3 is TGTGCCACCAAGGACAGGGGCTCCTACGAGCAGTACTTC. Combining the CDR3 with reference TRBV15 and TRBJ2-7 gives the whole variable domain DAMVIQNPRYQVTQFGKPVTLSCSQTLNHNVMYWYQQKSSQAPKLLFHYYDKDFNNEADTPDNFQSRRPNTSFCFLDIRSPGLGDTAMYLCATKDRGSYEQYFGPGTRLTVT.

This clonotype has only one observation. The chain's CDR3 is CASMLKSSYEQYF. The CDR3 nucleotides are TGTGCCAGCATGTTGAAGAGCTCCTACGAGCAGTACTTC. The gene calls are TRBV27 and TRBJ2-7; D gene unclear. Germline V gives CDR1 MNHEY, CDR2 SMNVEV (reference sequence). Deletions cut 7 bases from V and 0 bases from J, with 10 bases between. The CDR3 length is 13 residues.

The V gene is TRBV5-4, the J gene TRBJ2-5, with D tentatively TRBD1 (7 bases). The CDR3 is made up of 16 amino acids. V gave up 0 bases and J gave up 6 bases, with 18 bases separating them. Germline CDR1 reads SGHNT; CDR2 reads YYREEE (reference sequence). The CDR3 region is CASSLGWRQGGKTQYF. The CDR3 DNA is TGTGCCAGCAGCTTGGGATGGCGGCAGGGGGGAAAGACCCAGTACTTC.

V and J are TRBV30 and TRBJ1-2; D ambiguous. Per the germline V gene, CDR1 is GTSNPN and CDR2 is SVGIG (reference sequence). The CDR3 runs to 15 residues. V was pared by 0 bases and J by 4 bases, with 15 bases between. This CDR3 reads CAWSVPGIRGYGYTF. The CDR3 region has the DNA TGTGCCTGGAGTGTACCTGGTATAAGAGGCTATGGCTACACCTTC.

This clonotype occurred once. The chain uses TRBV9 and TRBJ1-2; no definite D call. CDR3 size: 11 residues. The V gene's germline CDR1 is SGDLS and CDR2 YYNGEE. Trimming removed 4 bases from V and 7 bases from J, with 8 bases in between. The CDR3 coding sequence is TGTGCCAGCAGCACCGGTGGTGGCTACACCTTC. Its protein is CASSTGGGYTF.

The chain uses TRBV29-1 and TRBJ2-5; D tentatively reads TRBD1 or TRBD2 (5 bases each). CDR3 length: 13 amino acids. Germline loops: CDR1 SQVTM, CDR2 ANQGSEA. With 3 bases removed from V and 1 base from J, the gap between germline ends came to 9 bases. The CDR3 nucleotides read TGCAGCGTTGAGGGACGGATCCAAGAGACCCAGTACTTC. The encoded protein is CSVEGRIQETQYF.

This chain links TRBV12-3 or TRBV12-4 with TRBJ2-1; D is uncertain. This CDR3 contains 14 residues. V lost 11 bases to trimming and J lost 0 bases, with 14 bases between them. CDR3 residues: CASRKPSSYNEQFF. DNA for the CDR3: TGTGCCTCGCGTAAGCCGAGCTCCTACAATGAGCAGTTCTTC.

The V call is TRBV14, the J call TRBJ1-6; tentative D call: TRBD1 (5 bases). Germline V CDR1 and CDR2: SGHDN, FVKESK. Trimming took 0 bases from V and 5 from J, leaving 14 bases between them. The CDR3 contains 17 residues. The CDR3 here is CASSQDLAGLHNSPLHF. DNA of the CDR3: TGTGCCAGCAGCCAAGATCTTGCGGGGCTCCATAATTCACCCCTCCACTTT.

This chain joins TRBV7-9 and TRBJ2-7; D gene uncertain. This CDR3 has 15 residues. The ends were cut back, 5 bases at V and 3 bases at J, with 17 bases in the middle. Germline V gene lookup returns CDR1 SEHNR and CDR2 FQNEAQ (reference sequence). The CDR3 DNA reads TGTGCCAGCAGCCCGCCTTTGGCGTTAGACTACGAGCAGTACTTC. It specifies CASSPPLALDYEQYF.

This chain joins TRBV20-1 and TRBJ2-3; 8 bases match TRBD1. V shed 5 bases and J 8 bases; nucleotides not matched to a gene: 9. In germline, CDR1 is DFQATT, CDR2 SNEGSKA (reference sequence). This CDR3 is built from 13 residues. The CDR3 sequence: CSAENRGTGTQYF. The CDR3 DNA sequence: TGCAGTGCTGAGAACAGGGGGACTGGTACGCAGTATTTT.

The V call is TRBV15, the J call TRBJ2-7, with TRBD2 identical over 9 bases. Germline lookup yields CDR1 LNHNV and CDR2 YYDKDF (reference sequence). J was trimmed by 0 bases and V by 3 bases; bases with no gene match: 0. This CDR3 spans 14 amino acids. DNA for the CDR3: TGTGCCACCAGCAGTAGCGGGGGCTCCTACGAGCAGTACGTC. Protein sequence: CATSSSGGSYEQYV.

The gene calls are TRBV20-1 and TRBJ2-7; tentatively, D is TRBD2 (7 bases). Germline-derived CDR1 and CDR2 are DFQATT and SNEGSKA (reference sequence). This CDR3 has 15 residues. V lost 1 base and J lost 5, with 18 bases in between. CDR3 sequence (DNA): TGCAGTGCTAGAGGGGTGCGGGGGCCTATCGACGAGCAGTACTTC. It yields the protein CSARGVRGPIDEQYF.

The gene calls are TRBV7-3 and TRBJ2-1; no reliable D call. This CDR3 contains 15 residues. V was cut by 1 base and J by 5 bases, with 12 bases left in between. Germline-derived CDR1 and CDR2 are SGHTA and FQGTGA. CDR3 DNA sequence: TGTGCCAGCAGCTTAATTCGACGAGGTAACAATGAGCAGTTCTTC. This translates into CASSLIRRGNNEQFF.